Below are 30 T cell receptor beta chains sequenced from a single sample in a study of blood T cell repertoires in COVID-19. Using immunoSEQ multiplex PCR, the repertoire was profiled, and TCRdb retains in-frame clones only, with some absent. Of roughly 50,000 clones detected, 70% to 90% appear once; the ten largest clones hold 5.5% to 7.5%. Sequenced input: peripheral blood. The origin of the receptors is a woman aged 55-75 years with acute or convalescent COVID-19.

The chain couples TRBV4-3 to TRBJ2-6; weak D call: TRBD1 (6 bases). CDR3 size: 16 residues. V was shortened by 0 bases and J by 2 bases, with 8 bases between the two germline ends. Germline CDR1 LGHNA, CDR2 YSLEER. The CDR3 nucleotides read TGCGCCAGCAGCCAAGAATACAGGGCTGGGGCCAACGTCCTGACTTTC. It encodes CASSQEYRAGANVLTF.

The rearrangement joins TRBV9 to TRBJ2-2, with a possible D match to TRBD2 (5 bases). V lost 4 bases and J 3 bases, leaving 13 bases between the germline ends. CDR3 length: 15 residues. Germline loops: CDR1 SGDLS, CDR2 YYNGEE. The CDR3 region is CASSPRTGYTGELFF. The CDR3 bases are TGTGCCAGCAGCCCCCGGACGGGATACACCGGGGAGCTGTTTTTT.

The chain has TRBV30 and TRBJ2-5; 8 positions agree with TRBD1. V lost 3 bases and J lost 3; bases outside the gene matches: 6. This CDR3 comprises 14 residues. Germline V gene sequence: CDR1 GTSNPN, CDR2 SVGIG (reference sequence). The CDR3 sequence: CAWSRDRTEETQYF. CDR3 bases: TGTGCCTGGAGCCGGGACAGGACGGAAGAGACCCAGTACTTC.

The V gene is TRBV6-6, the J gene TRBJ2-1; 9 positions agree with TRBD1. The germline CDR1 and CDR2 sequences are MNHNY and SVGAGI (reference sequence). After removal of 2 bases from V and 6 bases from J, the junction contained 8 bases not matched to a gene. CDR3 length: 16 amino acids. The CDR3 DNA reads TGTGCCAGCAGTTACCTCACAGGGGGCCTGGGCAATGAGCAGTTCTTC. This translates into CASSYLTGGLGNEQFF.

The CDR3 spells CASGGQGVEKLFF. The CDR3, as DNA: TGTGCCAGCGGAGGACAGGGGGTTGAAAAACTGTTTTTT. V and J are TRBV6-6 and TRBJ1-4, with TRBD1 matching 10 bases. V lost 8 bases to trimming and J lost 7 bases; unmatched junction nucleotides: 4. The CDR3 spans 13 residues. Germline CDR1 is MNHNY and CDR2 is SVGAGI (reference sequence).

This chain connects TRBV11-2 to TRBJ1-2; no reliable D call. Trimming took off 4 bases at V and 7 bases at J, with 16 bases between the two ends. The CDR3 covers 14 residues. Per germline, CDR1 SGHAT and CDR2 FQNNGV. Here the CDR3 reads CASSSLWKESGYTF. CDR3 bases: TGTGCCAGCAGCTCGCTTTGGAAGGAGTCTGGCTACACCTTC.

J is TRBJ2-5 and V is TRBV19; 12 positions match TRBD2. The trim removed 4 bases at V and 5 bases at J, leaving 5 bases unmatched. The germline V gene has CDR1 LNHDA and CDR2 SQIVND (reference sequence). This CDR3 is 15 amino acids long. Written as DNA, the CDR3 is TGTGCCAGTAGTACCACTAGCGGGAGGAGGGAGACCCAGTACTTC. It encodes CASSTTSGRRETQYF.

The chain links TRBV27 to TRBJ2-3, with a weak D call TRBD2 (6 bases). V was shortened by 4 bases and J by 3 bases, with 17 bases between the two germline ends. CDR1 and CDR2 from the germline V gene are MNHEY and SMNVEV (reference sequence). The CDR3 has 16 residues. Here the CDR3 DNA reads TGTGCCAGCAGTTCGGTGGGAGTTCGGGAGACAGATACGCAGTATTTT. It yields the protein CASSSVGVRETDTQYF.

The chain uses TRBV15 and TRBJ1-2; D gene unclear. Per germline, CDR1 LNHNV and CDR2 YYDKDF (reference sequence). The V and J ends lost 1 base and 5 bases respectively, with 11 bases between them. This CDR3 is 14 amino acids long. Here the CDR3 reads CATSRGSQTYGYTF. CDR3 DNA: TGTGCCACCAGCAGAGGGTCGCAAACTTATGGCTACACCTTC.

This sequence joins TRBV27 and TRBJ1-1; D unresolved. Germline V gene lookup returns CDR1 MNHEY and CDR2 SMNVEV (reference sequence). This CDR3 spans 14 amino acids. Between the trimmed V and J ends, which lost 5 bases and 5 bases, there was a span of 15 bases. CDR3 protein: CASSATKIGTEAFF. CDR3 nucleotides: TGTGCCAGCAGTGCGACTAAGATCGGGACTGAAGCTTTCTTT.

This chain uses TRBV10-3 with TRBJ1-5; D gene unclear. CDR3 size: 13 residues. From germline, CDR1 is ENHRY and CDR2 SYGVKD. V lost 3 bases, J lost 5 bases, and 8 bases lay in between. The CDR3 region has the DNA TGTGCCATCAGTGACGGGGTAGATCAGCCCCAGCATTTT. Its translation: CAISDGVDQPQHF.

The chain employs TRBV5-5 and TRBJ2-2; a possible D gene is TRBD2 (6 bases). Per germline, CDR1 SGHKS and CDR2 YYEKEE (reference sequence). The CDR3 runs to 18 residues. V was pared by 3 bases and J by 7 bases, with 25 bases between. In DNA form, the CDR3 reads TGTGCCAGCAGCTGGCCCCAGGAGGGCCTACCCGTGATCGGGGAGCTGTTTTTT. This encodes CASSWPQEGLPVIGELFF.

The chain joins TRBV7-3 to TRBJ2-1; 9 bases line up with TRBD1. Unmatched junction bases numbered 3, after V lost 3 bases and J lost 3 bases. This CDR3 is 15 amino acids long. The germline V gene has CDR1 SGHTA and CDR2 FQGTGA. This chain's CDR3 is CASSLGQGNYNEQFF. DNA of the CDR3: TGTGCCAGCAGCTTGGGACAGGGAAACTACAATGAGCAGTTCTTC.

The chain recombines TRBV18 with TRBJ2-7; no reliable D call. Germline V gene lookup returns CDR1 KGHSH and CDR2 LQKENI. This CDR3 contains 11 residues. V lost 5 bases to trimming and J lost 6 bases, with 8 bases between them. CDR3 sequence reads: CASSSPGEQYF. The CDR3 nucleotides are TGTGCCAGCTCATCCCCGGGCGAGCAGTACTTC.

The CDR3 sequence: CASSLGGEGGELFF. In DNA, the CDR3 is TGTGCCAGCAGCTTAGGGGGAGAAGGCGGGGAGCTGTTTTTT. V is TRBV11-3 and J is TRBJ2-2; tentatively, D is TRBD2 (5 bases). V lost 1 base, J lost 7 bases, and 10 bases lay in between. The length of the CDR3 is 14 residues. The germline V gene has CDR1 SGHNT and CDR2 YENEEA.

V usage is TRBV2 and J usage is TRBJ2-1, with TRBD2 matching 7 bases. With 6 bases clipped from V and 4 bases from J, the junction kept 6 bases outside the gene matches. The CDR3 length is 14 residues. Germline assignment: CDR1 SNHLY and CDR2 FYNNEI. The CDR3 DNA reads TGTGCCAGCAGGCCCGGGGGGAGTTACAATGAGCAGTTCTTC. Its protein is CASRPGGSYNEQFF.

CDR3: CASSYISGYEQYF. In nucleotides, the CDR3 is TGTGCCAGCAGCTATATTTCGGGCTACGAGCAGTACTTC. The rearrangement uses TRBV6-6 and TRBJ2-7; no reliable D call. The germline CDR1 and CDR2 sequences are MNHNY and SVGAGI (reference sequence). This CDR3 spans 13 amino acids. Trimming removed 6 bases at V and 3 bases at J, with 12 bases between.

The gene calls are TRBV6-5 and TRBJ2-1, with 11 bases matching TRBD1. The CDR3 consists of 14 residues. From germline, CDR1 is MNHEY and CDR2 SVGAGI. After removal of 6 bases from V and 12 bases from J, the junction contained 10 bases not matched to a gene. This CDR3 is CASRKGQGASGQFF. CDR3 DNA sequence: TGTGCCAGCAGGAAAGGACAGGGGGCGTCGGGGCAGTTCTTC.

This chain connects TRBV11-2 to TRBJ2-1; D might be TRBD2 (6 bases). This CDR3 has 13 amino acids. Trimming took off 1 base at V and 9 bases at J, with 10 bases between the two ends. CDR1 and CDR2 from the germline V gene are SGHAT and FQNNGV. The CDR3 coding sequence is TGTGCCAGCAGCTTAGCGGGGGTGGGTGAGCAGTTCTTC. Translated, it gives CASSLAGVGEQFF.

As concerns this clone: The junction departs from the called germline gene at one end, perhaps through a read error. The CDR3 region has the DNA TGTGCCTGCAGGGGCGGGGGTTTTGGCTACACCTTC. Protein sequence: CACRGGGFGYTF. The rearrangement links TRBV6-5 to TRBJ1-2; tentative D call: TRBD1 (6 bases). This CDR3 comprises 12 residues. Germline CDR1 is MNHEY and CDR2 is SVGAGI.

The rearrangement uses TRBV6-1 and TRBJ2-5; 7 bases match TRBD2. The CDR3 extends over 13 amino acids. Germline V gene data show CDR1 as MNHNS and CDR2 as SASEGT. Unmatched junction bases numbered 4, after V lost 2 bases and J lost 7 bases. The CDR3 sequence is CASSEIGRGTQYF. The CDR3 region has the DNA TGTGCCAGCAGTGAAATTGGGAGGGGGACCCAGTACTTC.

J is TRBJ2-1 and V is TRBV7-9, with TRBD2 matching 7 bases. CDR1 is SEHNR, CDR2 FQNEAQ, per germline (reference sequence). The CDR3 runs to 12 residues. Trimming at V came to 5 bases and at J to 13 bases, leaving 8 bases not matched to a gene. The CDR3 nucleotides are TGTGCCAGCAGCGACCGGGACTACCTTCAGTTCTTC. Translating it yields CASSDRDYLQFF.

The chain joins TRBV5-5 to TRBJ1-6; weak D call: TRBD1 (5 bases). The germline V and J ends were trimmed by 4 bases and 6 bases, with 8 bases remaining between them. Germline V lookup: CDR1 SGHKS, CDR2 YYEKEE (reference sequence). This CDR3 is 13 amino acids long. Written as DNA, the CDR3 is TGTGCCAGCAGCCGGGACTTTAATTCACCCCTCCACTTT. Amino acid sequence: CASSRDFNSPLHF.

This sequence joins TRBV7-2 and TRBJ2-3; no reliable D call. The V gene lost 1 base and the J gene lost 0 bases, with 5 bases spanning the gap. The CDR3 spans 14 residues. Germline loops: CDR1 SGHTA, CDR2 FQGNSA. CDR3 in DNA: TGTGCCAGCAGCTTAGATATTAGCACAGATACGCAGTATTTT. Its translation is CASSLDISTDTQYF.

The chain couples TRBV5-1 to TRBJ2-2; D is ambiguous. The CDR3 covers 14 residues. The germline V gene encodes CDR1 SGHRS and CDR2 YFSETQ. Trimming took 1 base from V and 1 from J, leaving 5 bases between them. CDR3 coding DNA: TGCGCCAGCAGCTTGCCAGGGAACACCGGGGAGCTGTTTTTT. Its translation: CASSLPGNTGELFF.

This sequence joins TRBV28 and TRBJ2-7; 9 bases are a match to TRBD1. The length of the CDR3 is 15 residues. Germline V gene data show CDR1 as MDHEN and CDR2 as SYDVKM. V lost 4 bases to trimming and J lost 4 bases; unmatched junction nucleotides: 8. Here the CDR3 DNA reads TGTGCCAGCAGTTCAACAGGGGGCGAGTCTTACGAGCAGTACTTC. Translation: CASSSTGGESYEQYF.

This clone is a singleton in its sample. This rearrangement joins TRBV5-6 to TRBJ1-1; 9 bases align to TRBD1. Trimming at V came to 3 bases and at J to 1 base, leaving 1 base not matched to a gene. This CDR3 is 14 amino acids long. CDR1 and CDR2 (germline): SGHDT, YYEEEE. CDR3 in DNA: TGTGCCAGCAGCTCGGGACAGGGGAACACTGAAGCTTTCTTT. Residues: CASSSGQGNTEAFF.

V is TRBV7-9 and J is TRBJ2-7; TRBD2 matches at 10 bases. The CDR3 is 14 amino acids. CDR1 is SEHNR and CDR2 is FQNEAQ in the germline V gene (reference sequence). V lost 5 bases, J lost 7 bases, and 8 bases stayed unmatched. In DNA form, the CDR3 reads TGTGCCAGCAGCCAGCGGGAGGGCCTGGTTGAGCAGTACTTC. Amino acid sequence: CASSQREGLVEQYF.

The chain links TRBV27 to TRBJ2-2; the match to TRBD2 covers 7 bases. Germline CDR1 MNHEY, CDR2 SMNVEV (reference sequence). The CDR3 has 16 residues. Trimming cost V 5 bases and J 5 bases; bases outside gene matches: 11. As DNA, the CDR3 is TGTGCCAGCAGTAACTCTCGACTAGCAGTGACCGGGGAGCTGTTTTTT. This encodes CASSNSRLAVTGELFF.

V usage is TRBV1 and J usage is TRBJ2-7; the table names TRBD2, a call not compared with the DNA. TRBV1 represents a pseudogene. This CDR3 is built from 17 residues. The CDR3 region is CTSSQDQFVASKDEQYF. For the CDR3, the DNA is TGCACCAGCAGCCAAGATCAGTTTGTGGCTAGTAAAGACGAGCAGTACTTC.